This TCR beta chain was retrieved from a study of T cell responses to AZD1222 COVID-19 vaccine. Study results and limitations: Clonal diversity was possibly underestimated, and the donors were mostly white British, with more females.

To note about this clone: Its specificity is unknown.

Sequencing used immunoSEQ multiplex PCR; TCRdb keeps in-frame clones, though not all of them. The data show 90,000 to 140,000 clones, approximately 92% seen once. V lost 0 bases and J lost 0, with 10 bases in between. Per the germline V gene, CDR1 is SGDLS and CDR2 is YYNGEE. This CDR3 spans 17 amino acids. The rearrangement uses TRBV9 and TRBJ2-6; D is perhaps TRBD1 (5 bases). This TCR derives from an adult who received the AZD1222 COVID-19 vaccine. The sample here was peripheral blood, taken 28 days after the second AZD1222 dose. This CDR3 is CASSVDRNSSGANVLTF. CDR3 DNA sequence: TGTGCCAGCAGCGTAGACAGGAACTCCTCTGGGGCCAACGTCCTGACTTTC.